These T cell receptor beta chains were read from a single sample in a study of cytomegalovirus exposure and HLA in healthy donors. This table comes from immunoSEQ multiplex PCR, and its TCRdb copy is limited to in-frame clones, with some not included. The table records 80,000 to 100,000 clones, less than 90% of them present only once. Material: PBMCs. The receptors come from a man between 18 and 29 years old in good health and CMV-seropositive. Each CDR3 is given without its conserved first and last residue.

TRBV15	TRBJ2-3	ATRLAGGDTQY
TRBV25-1	TRBJ2-5	ASSQTSGAQETQY
TRBV27	TRBJ2-1	ASSPDRVSEQF
TRBV11-1	TRBJ2-1	ASSPTGTTYNEQF
TRBV18	TRBJ2-5	ASSQTSGGNQETQY
TRBV10-3	TRBJ2-1	AIRQFNSYNEQF
TRBV19	TRBJ1-5	ASSTVGGARQPQH
TRBV5-6	TRBJ1-2	ASRRTGVRDYGYT
TRBV4-3	TRBJ2-1	ASSQDILAGSYNEQF
TRBV27	TRBJ1-1	ASSLTGDVIMNTEAF
TRBV7-2	TRBJ2-2	ASSLVGGGDGELF
TRBV7-9	TRBJ2-3	ASSLRGASTDTQY
TRBV30	TRBJ2-2	ASRGRSRTVAGELF
TRBV27	TRBJ1-1	ASSLKAGPTLTEAF
TRBV9	TRBJ1-3	ASSERTAGNTIY
TRBV19	TRBJ1-6	ACGAETGSYNSPLH
TRBV6-1	TRBJ2-3	ASSPIDRGADTQY
TRBV4-1	TRBJ1-3	ASSRPGTVGSSGNTIY
TRBV11-2	TRBJ2-3	ASSLDLAGSTDTQY
TRBV15	TRBJ2-3	ATSRAGVESTLSSTDTQY
TRBV27	TRBJ1-2	ASSFRDSGDYGYT
TRBV7-9	TRBJ1-4	ASSLTGGGEKLF
TRBV19	TRBJ1-3	ASSYPKTTGTSGNTIY
TRBV5-8	TRBJ2-7	ASGGRGDYEQY
TRBV6-4	TRBJ1-1	ASSPEENTEAF
TRBV9	TRBJ1-2	ASSRQPHIGYT
TRBV27	TRBJ1-2	ASSLSQGRSYGYT
TRBV4-3	TRBJ2-3	ASSRGSTDTQY
TRBV7-7	TRBJ2-5	ASSLSAGEGETQY
TRBV6-5	TRBJ1-2	ASSKTGVRGYT
TRBV6-5	TRBJ2-7	ASSLAGQGYEQY
TRBV12-5	TRBJ1-5	ASGLVGRGNQPQH
TRBV7-2	TRBJ2-7	ASSLVPSGHYEQY
TRBV11-2	TRBJ1-4	ASSPIDRGRVEKLF
TRBV5-6	TRBJ2-5	ASAFYFGGRETQY
TRBV6-5	TRBJ1-2	ASGYRGPFYGYT
TRBV7-3	TRBJ2-3	ASSYGLAGGYTDTQY
TRBV4-2	TRBJ2-3	ASSPGLAGTDTQY
TRBV5-1	TRBJ1-5	ASSLSGNQPQH
TRBV28	TRBJ2-1	ASSRGLAGGRQF
TRBV18	TRBJ1-5	ASSPPGRGSNQPQH
TRBV11-3	TRBJ2-7	ASSSRTGFSLTTYEQY
TRBV15	TRBJ2-1	ATSRGLGYNEQF
TRBV25-1	TRBJ2-7	ASRGTSPSYEQY
TRBV6-1	TRBJ2-7	ASGGTGYNEQY
TRBV18	TRBJ1-5	ASSPQGGQPQH
TRBV6-7	TRBJ1-1	ASNRQVNTEAF
TRBV6-5	TRBJ2-1	ASSKGLKQF
TRBV12-5	TRBJ2-7	ASGGDSTYEQY
TRBV9	TRBJ2-7	ASSVSPGLVAGEQY
TRBV2	TRBJ2-5	ASSVLYQETQY
TRBV9	TRBJ2-7	ASSGGLADSYEQY
TRBV7-3	TRBJ1-5	ASSLDPGQGNNQPQH
TRBV6-1	TRBJ2-3	ASSEASGISDTQY
TRBV6-5	TRBJ2-7	ASRRRDRGQDEQY
TRBV9	TRBJ2-3	ASSVVSGGLRGDTQY
TRBV15	TRBJ2-7	ATSRDLRESTYEQY
TRBV7-2	TRBJ2-7	ASSFFASLAYEQY
TRBV2	TRBJ2-5	ASSERRGPQETQY
TRBV7-2	TRBJ1-1	ASSLGGRAF